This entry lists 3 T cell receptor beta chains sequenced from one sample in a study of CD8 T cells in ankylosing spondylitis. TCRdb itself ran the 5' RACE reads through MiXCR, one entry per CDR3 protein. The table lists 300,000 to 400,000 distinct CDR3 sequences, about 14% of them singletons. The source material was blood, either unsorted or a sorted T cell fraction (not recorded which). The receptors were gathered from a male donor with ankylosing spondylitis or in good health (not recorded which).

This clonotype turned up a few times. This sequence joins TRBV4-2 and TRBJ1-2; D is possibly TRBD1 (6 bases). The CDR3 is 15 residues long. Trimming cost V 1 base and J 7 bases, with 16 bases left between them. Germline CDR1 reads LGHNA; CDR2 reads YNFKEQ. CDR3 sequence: CASSQAGGDFGGYTF. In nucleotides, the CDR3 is TGTGCCAGCAGCCAAGCTGGGGGCGATTTTGGTGGCTACACCTTC.

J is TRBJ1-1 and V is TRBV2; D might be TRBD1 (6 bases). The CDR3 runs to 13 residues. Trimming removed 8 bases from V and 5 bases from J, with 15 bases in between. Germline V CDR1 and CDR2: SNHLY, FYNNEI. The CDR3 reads CASFQGLTTEAFF. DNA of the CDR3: TGTGCCAGCTTCCAGGGGCTGACGACTGAAGCTTTCTTT.

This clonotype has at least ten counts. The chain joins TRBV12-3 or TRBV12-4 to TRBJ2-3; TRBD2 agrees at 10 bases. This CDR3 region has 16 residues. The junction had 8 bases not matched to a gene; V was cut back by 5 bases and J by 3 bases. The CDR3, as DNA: TGTGCCAGCAGTCCGTCTAGCGGGAGTTGGACAGATACGCAGTATTTT. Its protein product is CASSPSSGSWTDTQYF.